One sample yielded the 19 T cell receptor beta chains listed below, sequenced in a study of cytomegalovirus exposure and HLA in healthy donors. This table comes from immunoSEQ multiplex PCR, and its TCRdb copy is limited to in-frame clones, with some not included. The sample lists roughly 150,000 clones, around 81% occurring once. Sequencing used PBMCs. Receptors were obtained from a man aged 25 to 40 in good health and CMV-seropositive.

This chain connects TRBV28 to TRBJ2-1, with 9 bases fitting TRBD1. The V and J ends lost 9 bases and 5 bases, in that order; junction bases with no gene match: 11. CDR1 is MDHEN, CDR2 SYDVKM, per germline. There are 15 residues in the CDR3. The CDR3 coding sequence is TGTGCCAGTTCTCCCGGGACAGGGAACAACAATGAGCAGTTCTTC. Translated: CASSPGTGNNNEQFF.

This clone was detected ten times or more. This rearrangement joins TRBV14 to TRBJ1-1; TRBD1 might be the D (5 bases). CDR1 is SGHDN and CDR2 is FVKESK in the germline V gene. This CDR3 is built from 16 residues. Trimming took off 2 bases at V and 1 base at J, with 14 bases between the two ends. The CDR3 DNA reads TGTGCCAGCAGCCAATTGGCAGGGAGGCAGAACACTGAAGCTTTCTTT. Its protein product is CASSQLAGRQNTEAFF.

The chain has TRBV10-1 and TRBJ1-4; 9 bases match TRBD1. The CDR3 is 14 amino acids. Germline V gives CDR1 WNHNN, CDR2 SYGVQD (reference sequence). The junction had 2 bases not matched to a gene; V was cut back by 2 bases and J by 7 bases. CDR3 nucleotides: TGCGCCAGCAGTGAGGGGACAGGGACTGAAAAACTGTTTTTT. Its translation is CASSEGTGTEKLFF.

The chain joins TRBV6-5 to TRBJ1-1; maybe TRBD1 (5 bases). V was clipped by 5 bases and J by 5 bases, with 15 bases between them. The CDR3 consists of 14 residues. Germline CDR1 and CDR2: MNHEY and SVGAGI. This CDR3 reads CASSEKWGGTEAFF. The CDR3 bases are TGTGCCAGCAGTGAGAAGTGGGGGGGGACTGAAGCTTTCTTT.

This rearrangement joins TRBV5-6 to TRBJ2-3; TRBD2 matches 8 bases. The CDR3 has 15 residues. In germline, CDR1 is SGHDT, CDR2 YYEEEE. With 4 bases clipped from V and 1 base from J, the junction kept 5 bases outside the gene matches. DNA of the CDR3: TGTGCCAGCAGCCCGGGGGGGCCCCGCACAGATACGCAGTATTTT. It yields the protein CASSPGGPRTDTQYF.

This chain uses TRBV6-9 with TRBJ1-5; TRBD1 might be the D (5 bases). The length of the CDR3 is 13 residues. Germline V CDR1 and CDR2: MNHGY, SVAAGI. Trimming cost V 7 bases and J 5 bases, with 12 bases left between them. In DNA form, the CDR3 reads TGTGCCAGCATTAAAGGGGTCTATCAGCCCCAGCATTTT. Its translation: CASIKGVYQPQHF.

V and J are TRBV7-8 and TRBJ1-2, with TRBD1 as a possible D gene (6 bases). In germline, CDR1 is SGHVS, CDR2 FQNEAQ. There are 16 residues in the CDR3. Trimming cost V 4 bases and J 0 bases, with 15 bases left between them. The CDR3 loop is CASSSHRQVTNYGYTF. For the CDR3, the DNA is TGTGCCAGCAGCTCCCACCGACAGGTGACTAACTATGGCTACACCTTC.

The V and J genes are TRBV19 and TRBJ2-7; 8 bases are a match to TRBD1. The CDR3 consists of 14 residues. From germline, CDR1 is LNHDA and CDR2 SQIVND (reference sequence). The V segment lost 5 bases and the J segment 0 bases; nucleotides outside the gene matches: 3. CDR3 sequence reads: CASSVTGVSYEQYF. The CDR3 nucleotides are TGTGCCAGTAGTGTGACAGGGGTCTCCTACGAGCAGTACTTC.

This clone was found many times. V and J are TRBV6-5 and TRBJ1-1; TRBD1 agrees at 9 bases. The ends lost 6 bases at V and 5 bases at J; junction bases unmatched: 4. The CDR3 contains 13 residues. Germline assignment: CDR1 MNHEY and CDR2 SVGAGI. CDR3: CASRGQGGTEAFF. DNA of the CDR3: TGTGCCAGCAGGGGACAGGGTGGGACTGAAGCTTTCTTT.

In this sample, this clone turned up once. This chain joins TRBV29-1 and TRBJ2-1, with 10 positions matching TRBD1. Germline CDR1 is SQVTM and CDR2 is ANQGSEA. V was pared by 1 base and J by 7 bases, with 4 bases of the junction left unmatched. This CDR3 has 14 amino acids. CDR3 protein: CSVEGQGAGNEQFF. The CDR3, as DNA: TGCAGCGTTGAAGGACAGGGGGCTGGGAATGAGCAGTTCTTC.

V is TRBV7-2 and J is TRBJ1-4, with TRBD1 matching over 7 bases. This CDR3 has 18 amino acids. After removal of 0 bases from V and 8 bases from J, the junction contained 15 bases not matched to a gene. CDR1 SGHTA and CDR2 FQGNSA come from the germline V gene. The CDR3 loop reads CASSLAPIGTDSGEKLFF. The CDR3 DNA sequence: TGTGCCAGCAGCTTAGCTCCCATTGGGACAGACTCTGGGGAAAAACTGTTTTTT.

A few counts support this clone. The chain joins TRBV7-9 to TRBJ1-1; D uncertain. V was clipped by 1 base and J by 6 bases, with 6 bases between them. This CDR3 contains 12 residues. CDR1 and CDR2 (germline): SEHNR, FQNEAQ (reference sequence). CDR3 DNA sequence: TGTGCCAGCAGCTTAGGCTATCCTGAAGCTTTCTTT. Its translation: CASSLGYPEAFF.

V is TRBV7-2 and J is TRBJ2-7, with 7 bases identical to TRBD2. Germline-derived CDR1 and CDR2 are SGHTA and FQGNSA. The CDR3 extends over 15 amino acids. Trimming cost V 5 bases and J 5 bases; bases outside gene matches: 12. Here the CDR3 reads CASSPWGRALNEQYF. The CDR3 DNA is TGTGCCAGCAGCCCCTGGGGGAGGGCCCTCAACGAGCAGTACTTC.

The rearrangement links TRBV11-3 to TRBJ2-3, with D unresolved. The V gene lost 5 bases and the J gene lost 0 bases, with 6 bases spanning the gap. Germline CDR1 and CDR2: SGHNT and YENEEA. The CDR3 has 13 amino acids. As DNA, the CDR3 is TGTGCCAGCAGCGGCGGTAGCACAGATACGCAGTATTTT. It encodes CASSGGSTDTQYF.

The chain employs TRBV4-1 and TRBJ2-7; 7 bases are a match to TRBD2. CDR1 and CDR2 (germline): MGHRA, YSYEKL. Trimming took 0 bases from V and 3 from J; bases not matched to a gene: 2. CDR3 size: 14 residues. The CDR3 nucleotides read TGCGCCAGCAGCCAAGAGGAGCGGGGCTACGAGCAGTACTTC. Its protein product is CASSQEERGYEQYF.

CDR3 in DNA: TGTGCCAGCACCTCAGGACTAGTGCTAGAGCAGTACTTC. This translates into CASTSGLVLEQYF. This chain connects TRBV2 to TRBJ2-7, with 7 nucleotides matching TRBD2. With V trimmed by 7 bases and J by 7 bases, 10 bases remained unmatched. The germline V gene encodes CDR1 SNHLY and CDR2 FYNNEI. CDR3 length: 13 residues.

The chain uses TRBV9 and TRBJ1-3, with 7 bases aligning to TRBD1. Trimming cost V 3 bases and J 0 bases; bases outside gene matches: 6. CDR3 size: 16 residues. Germline CDR1 SGDLS, CDR2 YYNGEE. The CDR3 protein is CASSAMDRSSGNTIYF. The CDR3 nucleotides read TGTGCCAGCAGCGCGATGGACAGGAGCTCTGGAAACACCATATATTTT.

This clone appeared once. This rearrangement joins TRBV18 to TRBJ1-6; no reliable D call. CDR3 size: 16 residues. Between the trimmed V and J ends, which lost 4 bases and 5 bases, there was a span of 15 bases. In germline, CDR1 is KGHSH, CDR2 LQKENI. The CDR3, as DNA: TGTGCCAGCTCACTGTTCCCTAGGCGGGATAATTCACCCCTCCACTTT. It encodes CASSLFPRRDNSPLHF.

For the CDR3, the DNA is TGTGCCACCAGCAGAGATCCCCGACAGGGCCTTAATGAAAAACTGTTTTTT. Amino acid sequence: CATSRDPRQGLNEKLFF. This sequence joins TRBV15 and TRBJ1-4; 7 nucleotides match TRBD1. The CDR3 covers 17 residues. Germline V gene sequence: CDR1 LNHNV, CDR2 YYDKDF (reference sequence). Unmatched junction bases numbered 8, after V lost 0 bases and J lost 4 bases.